The next 3 T cell receptor beta chains were all read from a single sample in a study of T cell responses to AZD1222 COVID-19 vaccine (dated by TCRdb to 2020 to 2022). The time point label on this specimen signifies: baseline before first vaccination. Libraries came from the immunoSEQ multiplex PCR assay. TCRdb limited this immuneACCESS table to in-frame rearrangements with V and J called. A share of clones is missing; checked studies link under half to unresolved V genes, and the rest is unexplained. The sample profile shows approximately 200,000 clones; roughly 93% of them were found once. 9.2% of the sample is taken by the ten largest. The sequenced sample was peripheral blood, obtained on day 0 of AZD1222 vaccination. All receptors derive from an adult in good health.

V is TRBV5-1 and J is TRBJ1-2, with D tentatively TRBD1 (6 bases). CDR1 and CDR2 from the germline V gene are SGHRS and YFSETQ. There are 15 residues in the CDR3. Trimming cost V 0 bases and J 0 bases, with 9 bases left between them. As DNA, the CDR3 is TGCGCCAGCAGCTTGGTGGGGGCCTCTAACTATGGCTACACCTTC. Its protein product is CASSLVGASNYGYTF.

The chain employs TRBV30 and TRBJ2-5, with D perhaps matching TRBD2 (6 bases). The V end was cut by 7 bases, the J end by 5 bases, with 11 bases between. Germline V gene data show CDR1 as GTSNPN and CDR2 as SVGIG (reference sequence). The CDR3 runs to 11 residues. The CDR3 DNA reads TGTGCCTTGGGACTGGGGGAGACCCAGTACTTC. This codes for CALGLGETQYF.

This clone was counted only a few times. V usage is TRBV10-3 and J usage is TRBJ2-7; D remains ambiguous. The length of the CDR3 is 14 residues. The germline gives CDR1 ENHRY, CDR2 SYGVKD. The ends were cut back, 1 base at V and 5 bases at J, with 12 bases in the middle. CDR3 in DNA: TGTGCCATCAGTGAGTTGGAGTATAGTCACGAGCAGTACTTC. It translates to CAISELEYSHEQYF.